This is a list of T cell receptor beta chains from one sample in a study of cytomegalovirus exposure and HLA in healthy donors. Method: immunoSEQ multiplex PCR; TCRdb's copy keeps in-frame clones and lacks some. The sample lists approximately 160,000 clones; nearly 80% were seen once. The material sequenced was PBMCs. These TCRs come from a male donor in good health and CMV-seronegative. The CDR3 runs from the conserved cysteine through the conserved F or W. Fields, in order: D gene, clone size, J gene, V gene, CDR3 protein, CDR3 DNA. The D gene is left open where the match is weak. Clone size appears in some rows only: once, few, many, or a class for an expanded clone.

d_gene: NA
abundance: NA
j_gene: TRBJ2-3
v_gene: TRBV15
CDR3aa: CATSRPWGDGGTDTQYF
CDR3nt: TGTGCCACCAGCAGACCCTGGGGGGACGGGGGCACAGATACGCAGTATTTT

d_gene: NA
abundance: NA
j_gene: TRBJ1-2
v_gene: TRBV9
CDR3aa: CASSVATANYGYTF
CDR3nt: TGTGCCAGCAGCGTAGCTACAGCTAACTATGGCTACACCTTC

d_gene: NA
abundance: NA
j_gene: TRBJ2-4
v_gene: TRBV30
CDR3aa: CAWVPLLRGAAKNIQYF
CDR3nt: TGTGCCTGGGTGCCCCTCCTCCGGGGGGCTGCCAAAAACATTCAGTACTTC

d_gene: NA
abundance: NA
j_gene: TRBJ2-2
v_gene: TRBV6-5
CDR3aa: CASSYRLAAGELFF
CDR3nt: TGTGCCAGCAGTTATAGGCTAGCTGCCGGGGAGCTGTTTTTT

d_gene: TRBD1
abundance: NA
j_gene: TRBJ1-2
v_gene: TRBV6-5
CDR3aa: CASAGTGEGYTF
CDR3nt: TGTGCCAGCGCCGGGACAGGGGAAGGCTACACCTTC

d_gene: NA
abundance: NA
j_gene: TRBJ2-7
v_gene: TRBV27
CDR3aa: CASSSRRGGTYEQYF
CDR3nt: TGTGCCAGCAGTTCAAGACGGGGAGGAACGTACGAGCAGTACTTC

d_gene: NA
abundance: NA
j_gene: TRBJ2-7
v_gene: TRBV6-1
CDR3aa: CASSRTADSSYEQYF
CDR3nt: TGTGCCAGCAGTCGGACCGCGGACAGTTCCTACGAGCAGTACTTC

d_gene: NA
abundance: NA
j_gene: TRBJ1-2
v_gene: TRBV9
CDR3aa: CASSAGRGYGYTF
CDR3nt: TGTGCCAGCAGCGCCGGGAGAGGCTATGGCTACACCTTC

d_gene: TRBD2
abundance: NA
j_gene: TRBJ2-1
v_gene: TRBV5-1
CDR3aa: CASSQLVPSGGHNEQFF
CDR3nt: TGCGCCAGCAGCCAGTTGGTTCCTAGCGGGGGACACAATGAGCAGTTCTTC

d_gene: NA
abundance: NA
j_gene: TRBJ2-1
v_gene: TRBV7-2
CDR3aa: CASSFSLGGEEQFF
CDR3nt: TGTGCCAGCAGCTTCTCATTGGGTGGGGAGGAGCAGTTCTTC

d_gene: TRBD1
abundance: NA
j_gene: TRBJ1-1
v_gene: TRBV18
CDR3aa: CASSPGQKNTEAFF
CDR3nt: TGTGCCAGCTCACCGGGACAGAAGAACACTGAAGCTTTCTTT

d_gene: TRBD2
abundance: NA
j_gene: TRBJ2-3
v_gene: TRBV5-4
CDR3aa: CASSLGGLGKGTDTQYF
CDR3nt: TGTGCCAGCAGCTTGGGCGGACTAGGGAAGGGCACAGATACGCAGTATTTT

d_gene: NA
abundance: NA
j_gene: TRBJ1-3
v_gene: TRBV5-1
CDR3aa: CASSPQGSGNTIYF
CDR3nt: TGCGCCAGCAGCCCACAGGGTTCTGGAAACACCATATATTTT

d_gene: TRBD1
abundance: few
j_gene: TRBJ1-1
v_gene: TRBV6-5
CDR3aa: CASSGQGAEAFF
CDR3nt: TGTGCCAGCAGTGGACAGGGCGCTGAAGCTTTCTTT

d_gene: TRBD1
abundance: NA
j_gene: TRBJ2-1
v_gene: TRBV30
CDR3aa: CAWSAGTGGFNEQFF
CDR3nt: TGTGCCTGGAGTGCGGGGACAGGGGGCTTTAATGAGCAGTTCTTC

d_gene: TRBD2
abundance: NA
j_gene: TRBJ2-5
v_gene: TRBV29-1
CDR3aa: CSVCTSGTQTQYF
CDR3nt: TGCAGCGTTTGCACTAGCGGGACACAGACCCAGTACTTC

d_gene: TRBD1
abundance: once
j_gene: TRBJ1-2
v_gene: TRBV5-4
CDR3aa: CASNRGQGSSNYGYTF
CDR3nt: TGTGCCAGCAACAGAGGACAGGGTTCTTCTAACTATGGCTACACCTTC

d_gene: TRBD2
abundance: NA
j_gene: TRBJ2-1
v_gene: TRBV19
CDR3aa: CASTPVYKTSGRVGYNEQFF
CDR3nt: TGTGCCAGTACCCCCGTATATAAGACTAGCGGGAGGGTCGGCTACAATGAGCAGTTCTTC

d_gene: TRBD2
abundance: NA
j_gene: TRBJ2-7
v_gene: TRBV5-1
CDR3aa: CASSSSGTLRSEQYF
CDR3nt: TGCGCCAGCAGTAGTAGCGGGACCCTACGATCCGAGCAGTACTTC

d_gene: TRBD1
abundance: NA
j_gene: TRBJ1-5
v_gene: TRBV5-6
CDR3aa: CASSLRTGGDQPQHF
CDR3nt: TGTGCCAGCAGCTTGCGGACAGGGGGAGATCAGCCCCAGCATTTT

d_gene: NA
abundance: NA
j_gene: TRBJ1-2
v_gene: TRBV6-6
CDR3aa: CASTTAGAYYGYTF
CDR3nt: TGTGCCAGCACTACGGCAGGGGCTTACTATGGCTACACCTTC

d_gene: NA
abundance: NA
j_gene: TRBJ2-3
v_gene: TRBV2
CDR3aa: CASTQEGGMTQYF
CDR3nt: TGTGCCAGCACCCAAGAGGGCGGAATGACGCAGTATTTT

d_gene: NA
abundance: NA
j_gene: TRBJ1-1
v_gene: TRBV30
CDR3aa: CAWSVLGTFTDPAFF
CDR3nt: TGTGCCTGGAGTGTACTGGGGACATTTACCGATCCAGCTTTCTTT

d_gene: NA
abundance: NA
j_gene: TRBJ1-2
v_gene: TRBV11-1
CDR3aa: CASSLHPDRPNYGYTF
CDR3nt: TGTGCCAGCAGCTTACACCCGGACAGACCCAACTATGGCTACACCTTC